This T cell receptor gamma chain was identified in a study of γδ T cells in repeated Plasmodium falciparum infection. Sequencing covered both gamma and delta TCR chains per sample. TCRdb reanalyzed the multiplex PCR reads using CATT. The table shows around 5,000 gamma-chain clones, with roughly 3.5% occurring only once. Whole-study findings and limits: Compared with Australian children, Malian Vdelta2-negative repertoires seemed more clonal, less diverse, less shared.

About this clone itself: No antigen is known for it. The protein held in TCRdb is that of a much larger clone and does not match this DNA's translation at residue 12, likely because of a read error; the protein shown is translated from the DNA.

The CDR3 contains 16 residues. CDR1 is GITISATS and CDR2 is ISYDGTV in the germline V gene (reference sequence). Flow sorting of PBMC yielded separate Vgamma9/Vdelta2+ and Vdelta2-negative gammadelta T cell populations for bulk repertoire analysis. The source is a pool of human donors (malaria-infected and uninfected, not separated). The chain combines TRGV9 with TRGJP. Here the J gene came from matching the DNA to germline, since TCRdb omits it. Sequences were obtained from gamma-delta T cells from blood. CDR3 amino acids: CALWGYSELGKRIKVF. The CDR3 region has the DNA TGTGCCTTGTGGGGTTACTCAGAGTTGGGCAAAAGAATCAAGGTATTT.